The present TCR beta chain was sequenced within a study of T cells in Graves' hyperthyroidism and ophthalmopathy. General study findings and limits: For ophthalmopathy, model prediction preceded onset by a median around 7 months.

Comment on this clonotype: What it binds is not known.

The CDR3 is 14 amino acids. V dropped 7 bases and J dropped 2 bases, with 11 bases sitting between them. For the diagnoses, clinical symptoms, serum thyroxine and TRAb, thyroid ultrasound and orbital computed tomography were used. Amplification of TCR beta CDR3 regions was performed using RNA transcripts as template. During a first-round RT-PCR of the TCR CDR3, the HTBI primer set was used. MiXCR was run by TCRdb on the multiplex PCR reads, yielding one entry per CDR3 protein. The table records approximately 510,000 distinct CDR3 sequences, 46% of them present only once. The sample comprised peripheral blood or thyroid tissue (not recorded which). V is TRBV12-3 or TRBV12-4 and J is TRBJ2-2; no clear D. This TCR derives from an adult woman with Graves' disease, either hyperthyroidism or ophthalmopathy (not recorded which). The CDR3 DNA reads TGTGCCAGCACTAAGACTCGTAACACCGGGGAGCTGTTTTTT. This translates into CASTKTRNTGELFF.